A single sample gave rise to the 18 T cell receptor beta chains below, sequenced in a study of OX40 agonist ivuxolimab in advanced cancers. Using immunoSEQ multiplex PCR, the repertoire was profiled, and TCRdb retains in-frame clones only, with some absent. This table has about 76,000 clones, roughly nine tenths appearing once. Source: CD4+ or CD8+ T cells sorted from blood, taken in a trial of the OX40 agonist ivuxolimab. The origin of the receptors is an adult with an advanced solid tumor such as melanoma, head and neck, liver or kidney cancer.

V usage is TRBV12-5 and J usage is TRBJ2-3; 7 nucleotides agree with TRBD2. V lost 5 bases to trimming and J lost 2 bases; unmatched junction nucleotides: 4. CDR3 length: 14 residues. Germline V gene sequence: CDR1 LGHNT, CDR2 FRNRAP. CDR3: CASGPGRATDTQYF. The CDR3, as DNA: TGTGCTAGTGGTCCGGGGAGGGCCACAGATACGCAGTATTTT.

The count of this clone is one. V and J are TRBV6-6 and TRBJ1-6; D gene uncertain. This CDR3 has 14 amino acids. The germline CDR1 and CDR2 sequences are MNHNY and SVGAGI (reference sequence). The germline V and J ends were trimmed by 5 bases and 6 bases, with 11 bases remaining between them. The CDR3 DNA is TGTGCCAGCAGTACGAGGGCCCTTAATTCACCCCTCCACTTT. Translating it yields CASSTRALNSPLHF.

This clone was picked up a small number of times. An end of the junction does not agree with germline; a read error may underlie this. J is TRBJ1-2 and V is TRBV18; possible D gene TRBD1, 6 bases. The CDR3 is 12 residues long. Per the germline V gene, CDR1 is KGHSH and CDR2 is LQKENI. This chain's CDR3 is CASSPLQGGSTF. In nucleotides, the CDR3 is TGTGCCAGCTCACCATTACAGGGAGGCTCCACCTTC.

The CDR3 here is CASSPTGSHADTIYF. The CDR3 coding sequence is TGTGCCAGTAGTCCGACAGGGAGTCATGCGGACACCATATATTTT. The chain combines TRBV19 with TRBJ1-3; 7 positions match TRBD1. The CDR3 contains 15 residues. V was clipped by 5 bases and J by 8 bases; unmatched bases: 12. Looked up from germline, CDR1 is LNHDA and CDR2 is SQIVND (reference sequence).

This chain connects TRBV11-2 to TRBJ2-1; 9 bases line up with TRBD2. The V segment lost 2 bases and the J segment 8 bases; nucleotides outside the gene matches: 7. Germline CDR1 reads SGHAT; CDR2 reads FQNNGV. The CDR3 has 15 amino acids. The CDR3, as DNA: TGTGCCAGCAGCTTAAAGGGTAGCGGGAGTCATGAGCAGTTCTTC. It encodes CASSLKGSGSHEQFF.

This chain joins TRBV29-1 and TRBJ2-2; a possible D gene is TRBD2 (5 bases). From germline, CDR1 is SQVTM and CDR2 ANQGSEA. The CDR3 loop spans 12 amino acids. V was clipped by 5 bases and J by 7 bases, with 11 bases between them. The CDR3 region is CSVQEAHGELFF. The CDR3 nucleotides are TGCAGCGTTCAGGAGGCTCACGGGGAGCTGTTTTTT.

The J gene is TRBJ2-3, the V gene TRBV27, with unresolved D. In germline, CDR1 is MNHEY, CDR2 SMNVEV (reference sequence). With 8 bases removed from V and 4 bases from J, the gap between germline ends came to 10 bases. The CDR3 is made up of 12 amino acids. The CDR3 here is CASSDLPDTQYF. The CDR3 DNA sequence: TGTGCCAGCTCAGACCTCCCAGATACGCAGTATTTT.

The chain uses TRBV5-1 and TRBJ2-7, with 7 bases identical to TRBD1. Germline V lookup: CDR1 SGHRS, CDR2 YFSETQ. The V and J ends lost 2 bases and 3 bases, in that order; junction bases with no gene match: 5. The CDR3 has 14 amino acids. As DNA, the CDR3 is TGCGCCAGCAGCTTACAGGGGTTAGACTACGAGCAGTACTTC. Translation: CASSLQGLDYEQYF. The full variable domain, in which reference TRBV5-1 and TRBJ2-7 provide the parts outside the CDR3, is KAGVTQTPRYLIKTRGQQVTLSCSPISGHRSVSWYQQTPGQGLQFLFEYFSETQRNKGNFPGRFSGRQFSNSRSEMNVSTLELGDSALYLCASSLQGLDYEQYFGPGTRLTVT.

Only a few counts were recorded for this clone. The CDR3 loop is CASSPDGGIYGYTF. The CDR3 region has the DNA TGTGCCAGCAGCCCTGATGGGGGGATCTATGGCTACACCTTC. The chain couples TRBV7-9 to TRBJ1-2, with a possible D match to TRBD1 (5 bases). Germline V gene sequence: CDR1 SEHNR, CDR2 FQNEAQ (reference sequence). Deletions cut 5 bases from V and 4 bases from J, with 14 bases between. The CDR3 is made up of 14 amino acids.

This chain connects TRBV19 to TRBJ2-3, with TRBD2 matching 13 bases. CDR3 length: 15 amino acids. Germline values: CDR1 LNHDA, CDR2 SQIVND (reference sequence). V dropped 6 bases and J dropped 6; count of bases not matched to a gene: 6. The CDR3 DNA reads TGTGCCAGTAGACCCACTAGCGGGAGGGGGGATACGCAGTATTTT. Translated: CASRPTSGRGDTQYF.

This chain uses TRBV19 with TRBJ2-3; 13 positions agree with TRBD2. The germline CDR1 and CDR2 sequences are LNHDA and SQIVND (reference sequence). Trimming cost V 4 bases and J 1 base; bases outside gene matches: 5. The CDR3 runs 17 residues. This CDR3 is CASSTWTSGSRTDTQYF. Written as DNA, the CDR3 is TGTGCCAGTAGTACCTGGACTAGCGGGAGCCGCACAGATACGCAGTATTTT.

The chain recombines TRBV5-4 with TRBJ1-2; D unresolved. V lost 2 bases and J 13 bases, leaving 15 bases between the germline ends. Germline assignment: CDR1 SGHNT and CDR2 YYREEE (reference sequence). CDR3 size: 12 residues. Here the CDR3 reads CASSFGTTGSTF. The CDR3 bases are TGTGCCAGCAGCTTCGGTACGACGGGATCCACCTTC.

This clone appeared once. The V and J genes are TRBV6-5 and TRBJ2-1; 8 bases map to TRBD1. Germline V CDR1 and CDR2: MNHEY, SVGAGI. The CDR3 spans 14 residues. V lost 4 bases to trimming and J lost 10 bases; unmatched junction nucleotides: 9. The chain's CDR3 is CASSSRGPKREQFF. The CDR3 DNA follows: TGTGCCAGCAGTTCCAGGGGGCCTAAGCGGGAGCAGTTCTTC.

This clone was observed once. The rearrangement links TRBV10-1 to TRBJ1-1, with D perhaps matching TRBD1 (6 bases). The CDR3 covers 14 residues. Germline values: CDR1 WNHNN, CDR2 SYGVQD (reference sequence). Between the trimmed V and J ends, which lost 4 bases and 11 bases, there was a span of 20 bases. The CDR3 DNA reads as TGCGCCAGCAGTGCCGGACAGCCCCCTGACGGGGCTTTCTTT. Its protein is CASSAGQPPDGAFF.

V gene TRBV5-4 combines with J gene TRBJ1-1; the match to TRBD1 covers 7 bases. Trimming cost V 1 base and J 0 bases; bases outside gene matches: 12. The germline V gene encodes CDR1 SGHNT and CDR2 YYREEE (reference sequence). The CDR3 is 18 residues long. DNA for the CDR3: TGTGCCAGCAGCTTGCCCATATTGACAGGGACCATGAACACTGAAGCTTTCTTT. Translation: CASSLPILTGTMNTEAFF.

The rearrangement links TRBV5-1 to TRBJ2-5; 7 bases are a match to TRBD1. The ends lost 4 bases at V and 5 bases at J; junction bases unmatched: 11. The CDR3 contains 15 residues. Germline V gene sequence: CDR1 SGHRS, CDR2 YFSETQ. The CDR3 loop is CASSPDRAEWETQYF. The CDR3 nucleotides read TGCGCCAGCAGCCCCGACAGGGCCGAGTGGGAGACCCAGTACTTC.

The chain links TRBV5-3 to TRBJ2-7; 7 bases are shared with TRBD2. TRBV5-3 has ORF status, its function being uncertain. This CDR3 has 15 residues. Losses at the gene ends were 8 bases for V and 3 bases for J; bases not matched to a gene: 14. This CDR3 is CASSQDSASGYEQYF. CDR3 in DNA: TGTGCCAGCAGCCAAGATTCCGCTAGCGGCTACGAGCAGTACTTC.

This sequence joins TRBV11-2 and TRBJ1-2, with D unresolved. Trimming stripped 1 base from V and 6 bases from J, with 6 bases between. CDR1 SGHAT and CDR2 FQNNGV come from the germline V gene. This CDR3 is built from 12 residues. Here the CDR3 DNA reads TGTGCCAGCAGCTTAGGGATTCATGGCTACACCTTC. This translates into CASSLGIHGYTF.